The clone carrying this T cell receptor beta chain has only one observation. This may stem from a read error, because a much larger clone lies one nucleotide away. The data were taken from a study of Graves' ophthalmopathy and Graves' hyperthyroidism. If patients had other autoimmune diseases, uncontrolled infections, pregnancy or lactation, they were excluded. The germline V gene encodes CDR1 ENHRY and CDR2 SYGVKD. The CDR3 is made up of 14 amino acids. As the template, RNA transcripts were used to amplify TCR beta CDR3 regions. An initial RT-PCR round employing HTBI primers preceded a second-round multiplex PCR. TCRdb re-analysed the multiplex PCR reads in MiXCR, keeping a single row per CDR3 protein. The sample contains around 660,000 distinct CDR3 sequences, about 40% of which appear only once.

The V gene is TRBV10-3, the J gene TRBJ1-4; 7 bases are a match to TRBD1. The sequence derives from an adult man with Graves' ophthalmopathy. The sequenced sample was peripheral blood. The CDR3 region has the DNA TGTGCCAGCAGTCGGGGACAGCAGAATGAAAAACTGTTTTTT. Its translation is CASSRGQQNEKLFF.